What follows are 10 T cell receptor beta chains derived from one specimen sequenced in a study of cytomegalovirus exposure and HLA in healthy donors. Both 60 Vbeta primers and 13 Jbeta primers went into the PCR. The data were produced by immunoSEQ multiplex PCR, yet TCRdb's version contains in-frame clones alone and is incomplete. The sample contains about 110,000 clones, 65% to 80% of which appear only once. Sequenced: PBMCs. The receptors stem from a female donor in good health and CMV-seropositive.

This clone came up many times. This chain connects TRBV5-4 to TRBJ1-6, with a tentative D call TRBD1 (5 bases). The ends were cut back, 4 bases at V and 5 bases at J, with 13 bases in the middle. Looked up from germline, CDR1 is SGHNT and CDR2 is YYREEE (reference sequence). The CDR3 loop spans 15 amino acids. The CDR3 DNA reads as TGTGCCAGCAGCGCGGAGGGGATGAATAATTCACCCCTCCACTTT. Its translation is CASSAEGMNNSPLHF.

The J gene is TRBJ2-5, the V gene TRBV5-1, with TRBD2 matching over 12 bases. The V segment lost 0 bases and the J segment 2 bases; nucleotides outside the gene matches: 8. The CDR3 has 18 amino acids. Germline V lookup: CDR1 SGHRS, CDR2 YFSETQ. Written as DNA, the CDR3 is TGCGCCAGCAGCTTGGCCGGGCTAGCGGGGGGGTGGCAAGAGACCCAGTACTTC. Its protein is CASSLAGLAGGWQETQYF.

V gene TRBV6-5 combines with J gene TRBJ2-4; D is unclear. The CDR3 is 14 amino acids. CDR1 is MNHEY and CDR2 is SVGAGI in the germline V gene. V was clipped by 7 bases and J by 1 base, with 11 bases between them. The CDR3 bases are TGTGCCAGCACCCCCCCCGGGGCCAAAAACATTCAGTACTTC. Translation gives CASTPPGAKNIQYF.

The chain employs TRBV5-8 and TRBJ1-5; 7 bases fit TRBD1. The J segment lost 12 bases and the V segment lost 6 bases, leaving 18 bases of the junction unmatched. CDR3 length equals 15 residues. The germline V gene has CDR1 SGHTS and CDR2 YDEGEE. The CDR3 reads CASTMGPTTGRLQHF. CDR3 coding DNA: TGTGCCAGCACTATGGGCCCCACGACAGGGAGGCTCCAGCATTTT.

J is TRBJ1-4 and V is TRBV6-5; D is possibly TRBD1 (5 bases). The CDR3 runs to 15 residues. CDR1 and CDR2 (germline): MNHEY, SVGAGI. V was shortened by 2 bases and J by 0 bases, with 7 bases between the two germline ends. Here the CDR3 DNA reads TGTGCCAGCAGTTACGGGGCGGCAACTAATGAAAAACTGTTTTTT. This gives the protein CASSYGAATNEKLFF.

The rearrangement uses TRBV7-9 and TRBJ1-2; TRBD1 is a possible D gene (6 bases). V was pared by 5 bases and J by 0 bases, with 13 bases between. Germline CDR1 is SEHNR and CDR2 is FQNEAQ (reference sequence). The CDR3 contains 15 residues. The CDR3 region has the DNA TGTGCCAGCAGCGATCCAAGGACAGCTAACTATGGCTACACCTTC. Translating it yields CASSDPRTANYGYTF.

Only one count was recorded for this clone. For the CDR3, the DNA is TGTGCCAGCAGAGGACAGGGCCCCTGGGGCTACACCTTC. Translation gives CASRGQGPWGYTF. The V and J genes are TRBV25-1 and TRBJ1-2; 8 positions agree with TRBD1. Losses at the gene ends were 6 bases for V and 8 bases for J; bases not matched to a gene: 8. The germline V gene has CDR1 MGHDK and CDR2 SYGVNS. The CDR3 runs to 13 residues.

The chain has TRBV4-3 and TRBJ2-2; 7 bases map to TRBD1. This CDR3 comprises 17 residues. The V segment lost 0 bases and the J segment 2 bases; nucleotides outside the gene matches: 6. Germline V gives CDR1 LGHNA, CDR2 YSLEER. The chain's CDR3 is CASSQEFGTDNTGELFF. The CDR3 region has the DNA TGCGCCAGCAGCCAAGAGTTCGGGACAGATAACACCGGGGAGCTGTTTTTT.

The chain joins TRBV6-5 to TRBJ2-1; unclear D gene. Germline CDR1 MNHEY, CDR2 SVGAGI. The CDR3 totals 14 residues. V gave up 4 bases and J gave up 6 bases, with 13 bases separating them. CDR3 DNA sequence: TGTGCCAGCAGTTTCTCGATGCGTAGCAATGAGCAGTTCTTC. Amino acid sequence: CASSFSMRSNEQFF.

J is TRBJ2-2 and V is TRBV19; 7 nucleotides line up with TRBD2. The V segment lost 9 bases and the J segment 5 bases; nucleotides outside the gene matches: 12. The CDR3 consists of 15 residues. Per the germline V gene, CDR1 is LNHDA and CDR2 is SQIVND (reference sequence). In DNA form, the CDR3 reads TGTGCCAGCCTCGAAGCGGGATATGGGACCGGGGAGCTGTTTTTT. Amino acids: CASLEAGYGTGELFF.